These 23 T cell receptor beta chains were sequenced from one sample in a study of blood T cell repertoires in COVID-19 (dated by TCRdb to the early 2020s). To prepare the library, the immunoSEQ multiplex PCR assay was applied. As stored in TCRdb, this immuneACCESS dataset retains in-frame rearrangements with V and J assigned. A fraction of the clones does not appear; measured against another copy, unresolved V genes explain less than half of the discrepancy, and the remainder lacks a known reason. The sample table shows 100,000 to 150,000 clones, and 88% are seen once. Clones ranked in the top ten supply over 9% of the sample. Sequences were obtained from peripheral blood. Receptors originate from a man between 45 and 60 years old with acute or convalescent COVID-19.

In its sample, this clone was seen once. V gene TRBV7-9 combines with J gene TRBJ1-4; the D gene is possibly TRBD1 (5 bases). Looked up from germline, CDR1 is SEHNR and CDR2 is FQNEAQ (reference sequence). CDR3 length: 15 residues. Deletions cut 2 bases from V and 6 bases from J, with 13 bases between. The CDR3 DNA is TGTGCCAGCAGCTTACGCGGGACGGAACATGAAAAACTGTTTTTT. It is translated as CASSLRGTEHEKLFF.

CDR3 amino acids: CASSFGGAGSANEKLFF. CDR3 bases: TGTGCCAGCAGTTTTGGGGGGGCAGGCTCGGCTAATGAAAAACTGTTTTTT. J is TRBJ1-4 and V is TRBV28; tentative D call: TRBD1 (6 bases). The V gene's germline CDR1 is MDHEN and CDR2 SYDVKM. The CDR3 consists of 17 residues. Trimming shortened V by 3 bases and J by 3 bases, and 17 bases separated the two germline ends.

This clone was observed once. The genes are TRBV5-1 and TRBJ2-5; TRBD2 is a possible D gene (5 bases). This CDR3 is 14 amino acids long. Trimming cost V 4 bases and J 3 bases, with 13 bases left between them. The germline CDR1 and CDR2 sequences are SGHRS and YFSETQ. Here the CDR3 DNA reads TGCGCCAGCAGCCCCTGGGCCGGGGAAGAGACCCAGTACTTC. It codes for CASSPWAGEETQYF. The full variable domain, completed using reference TRBV5-1 and TRBJ2-5, is KAGVTQTPRYLIKTRGQQVTLSCSPISGHRSVSWYQQTPGQGLQFLFEYFSETQRNKGNFPGRFSGRQFSNSRSEMNVSTLELGDSALYLCASSPWAGEETQYFGPGTRLLVL.

The chain recombines TRBV5-1 with TRBJ2-6; D may be TRBD1 (6 bases). The CDR3 covers 18 residues. The V and J ends lost 2 bases and 0 bases respectively, with 15 bases between them. Germline CDR1 and CDR2: SGHRS and YFSETQ. The CDR3 sequence: CASSLGQWLNSGANVLTF. The CDR3 nucleotides are TGCGCCAGCAGCTTAGGACAGTGGTTAAACTCTGGGGCCAACGTCCTGACTTTC.

The chain has TRBV7-9 and TRBJ1-1; the D gene is possibly TRBD1 (6 bases). The CDR3 runs 13 residues. CDR1 and CDR2 (germline): SEHNR, FQNEAQ (reference sequence). Trimming cost V 5 bases and J 4 bases, with 11 bases left between them. The CDR3 DNA reads as TGTGCCAGCAGCGAAGGGGGAGCCACTGAAGCTTTCTTT. It yields the protein CASSEGGATEAFF.

The V call is TRBV19, the J call TRBJ1-1, with unresolved D. The CDR3 covers 14 residues. Germline lookup yields CDR1 LNHDA and CDR2 SQIVND (reference sequence). V shed 5 bases and J shed 0 bases, with 10 bases lying between them. DNA for the CDR3: TGTGCCAGTAGTGTTACAGTCATGAACACTGAAGCTTTCTTT. This encodes CASSVTVMNTEAFF.

This clone was recorded a few times. V is TRBV5-1 and J is TRBJ1-4; D might be TRBD1 (5 bases). V lost 6 bases and J 8 bases, leaving 20 bases between the germline ends. CDR1 and CDR2 from the germline V gene are SGHRS and YFSETQ. The CDR3 consists of 15 residues. CDR3 DNA sequence: TGCGCCAGCACCTTACTTCCGGGGGGAAGAGAAAAACTGTTTTTT. As protein: CASTLLPGGREKLFF.

The rearrangement uses TRBV11-2 and TRBJ1-1, with TRBD1 as a possible D gene (5 bases). V was pared by 3 bases and J by 5 bases, with 10 bases between. The CDR3 consists of 13 residues. Germline lookup yields CDR1 SGHAT and CDR2 FQNNGV. The CDR3 is CASSFVGGTEAFF. The CDR3, as DNA: TGTGCCAGCAGCTTCGTCGGGGGTACTGAAGCTTTCTTT.

The rearrangement joins TRBV27 to TRBJ2-7; TRBD1 matches 7 bases. Unmatched junction bases numbered 9, after V lost 6 bases and J lost 4 bases. CDR3 length equals 14 residues. The germline CDR1 and CDR2 sequences are MNHEY and SMNVEV (reference sequence). CDR3 region: CASSLGTAGYEQYF. The CDR3 nucleotides read TGTGCCAGCAGCCTAGGGACAGCAGGATACGAGCAGTACTTC.

The CDR3 here is CASSIAGELFF. As DNA, the CDR3 is TGTGCCAGCAGTATCGCCGGGGAGCTGTTTTTT. The chain carries TRBV2 and TRBJ2-2; D remains unclear. The CDR3 length is 11 residues. V lost 5 bases and J lost 6, with 4 bases in between. The V gene's germline CDR1 is SNHLY and CDR2 FYNNEI.

In the case of this clone: One end of the junction varies from germline; a read error may be responsible. This sequence joins TRBV2 and TRBJ1-3, with 8 bases that match TRBD1. The CDR3 runs to 13 residues. In germline, CDR1 is SNHLY, CDR2 FYNNEI. CDR3 sequence (DNA): TGTGCCAGCAGCGGACAGGGTGGAGACACCATATATTTT. Encoded protein: CASSGQGGDTIYF.

This rearrangement joins TRBV5-6 to TRBJ1-1; perhaps TRBD1 as D (5 bases). Trimming left V 4 bases short and J 7 bases short, with 11 bases between. This CDR3 has 12 residues. The germline gives CDR1 SGHDT, CDR2 YYEEEE. CDR3 bases: TGTGCCAGCAGCCGGCGGGGCCTTGAAGCTTTCTTT. This gives the protein CASSRRGLEAFF.

The rearrangement links TRBV4-2 to TRBJ1-1; D is undetermined. Trimming removed 0 bases from V and 11 bases from J, with 13 bases in between. In germline, CDR1 is LGHNA, CDR2 YNFKEQ. The CDR3 covers 13 residues. The DNA for the CDR3 is TGTGCCAGCAGCCAAGACGGGATAAACGGGGCTTTCTTT. It specifies CASSQDGINGAFF.

This sequence joins TRBV29-1 and TRBJ2-1; tentatively, D is TRBD2 (6 bases). Trimming pared 7 bases from V and 4 bases from J, leaving 14 bases between. The CDR3 consists of 13 residues. The germline gives CDR1 SQVTM, CDR2 ANQGSEA. The CDR3 sequence is CSAPGDRYNEQFF. DNA of the CDR3: TGCAGCGCGCCGGGAGATCGGTACAATGAGCAGTTCTTC.

Here the CDR3 DNA reads TGTGCCAGTTTTTCTGGGCCCAAAAAGACAGTCCGGAACACTGAAGCTTTCTTT. This codes for CASFSGPKKTVRNTEAFF. The chain has TRBV19 and TRBJ1-1; the D gene is possibly TRBD1 (5 bases). The CDR3 is 18 amino acids. Trimming took off 8 bases at V and 1 base at J, with 26 bases between the two ends. Germline V gene sequence: CDR1 LNHDA, CDR2 SQIVND (reference sequence).

The chain recombines TRBV28 with TRBJ1-4; maybe TRBD1 (6 bases). The CDR3 runs 13 residues. Germline CDR1 is MDHEN and CDR2 is SYDVKM. V gave up 3 bases and J gave up 7 bases, with 9 bases separating them. Here the CDR3 DNA reads TGTGCCAGCAGTTTCCCCAGGGGTGAAAAACTGTTTTTT. Protein: CASSFPRGEKLFF.

This chain uses TRBV15 with TRBJ1-2; D remains ambiguous. This CDR3 comprises 13 residues. The germline gives CDR1 LNHNV, CDR2 YYDKDF (reference sequence). Trimming shortened V by 0 bases and J by 4 bases, and 6 bases separated the two germline ends. DNA of the CDR3: TGTGCCACCAGCAGAGACAGGCTCTATGGCTACACCTTC. Translating gives CATSRDRLYGYTF.

The V gene is TRBV9, the J gene TRBJ1-6; 11 bases fit TRBD1. This CDR3 has 17 residues. CDR1 is SGDLS, CDR2 YYNGEE, per germline. Losses at the gene ends were 4 bases for V and 9 bases for J; bases not matched to a gene: 12. In nucleotides, the CDR3 is TGTGCCAGCAGCCCTCGAGGTGCGGGGACAGGGGGTTCACCCCTCCACTTT. It translates to CASSPRGAGTGGSPLHF.

The rearrangement uses TRBV3-1 (or the pseudogene TRBV3-2) and TRBJ2-3; TRBD2 is a possible D gene (5 bases). Between the trimmed V and J ends, which lost 4 bases and 1 base, there was a span of 15 bases. This CDR3 contains 16 residues. Germline V gene lookup returns CDR1 LGHDT and CDR2 YNNKEL (reference sequence). DNA of the CDR3: TGTGCCAGCAGCCTCCTTGGACTGGGCGGCACAGATACGCAGTATTTT. Its translation is CASSLLGLGGTDTQYF.

This clone has only a few counts. CDR3 in DNA: TGTGCCAGCAGCGTAGACAGGGGAAACATTCAGTACTTC. This gives the protein CASSVDRGNIQYF. V and J are TRBV9 and TRBJ2-4; 7 bases map to TRBD1. Germline V gene lookup returns CDR1 SGDLS and CDR2 YYNGEE. The CDR3 is 13 residues long. The junction had 0 bases not matched to a gene; V was cut back by 0 bases and J by 6 bases.

V and J are TRBV20-1 and TRBJ1-2, with 9 bases that match TRBD1. This CDR3 is built from 14 residues. Germline-derived CDR1 and CDR2 are DFQATT and SNEGSKA (reference sequence). J gave up 4 bases and V 3 bases, and 6 bases lay outside the gene matches. The CDR3 is CSASVQGAGYGYTF. CDR3 DNA: TGCAGTGCTAGTGTACAGGGGGCTGGCTATGGCTACACCTTC.

This chain joins TRBV12-5 and TRBJ1-2, with 7 bases aligning to TRBD1. The J segment lost 5 bases and the V segment lost 6 bases, leaving 15 bases of the junction unmatched. The CDR3 is 16 amino acids. CDR1 and CDR2 (germline): LGHNT, FRNRAP. The CDR3 sequence is CASGQPDREVFYGYTF. In nucleotides, the CDR3 is TGTGCTAGTGGACAACCTGACAGGGAAGTTTTTTATGGCTACACCTTC. Full variable domain (outside the CDR3, taken from reference TRBV12-5 and TRBJ1-2): DARVTQTPRHKVTEMGQEVTMRCQPILGHNTVFWYRQTMMQGLELLAYFRNRAPLDDSGMPKDRFSAEMPDATLATLKIQPSEPRDSAVYFCASGQPDREVFYGYTFGSGTRLTVV.

The chain carries TRBV19 and TRBJ2-7, with 7 bases fitting TRBD1. There are 14 residues in the CDR3. V trimming: 2 bases; J trimming: 2 bases; junction bases outside the gene matches: 3. Germline-derived CDR1 and CDR2 are LNHDA and SQIVND (reference sequence). In DNA, the CDR3 is TGTGCCAGTAGTATAAGGGACAGCACCTACGAGCAGTACTTC. It is translated as CASSIRDSTYEQYF.